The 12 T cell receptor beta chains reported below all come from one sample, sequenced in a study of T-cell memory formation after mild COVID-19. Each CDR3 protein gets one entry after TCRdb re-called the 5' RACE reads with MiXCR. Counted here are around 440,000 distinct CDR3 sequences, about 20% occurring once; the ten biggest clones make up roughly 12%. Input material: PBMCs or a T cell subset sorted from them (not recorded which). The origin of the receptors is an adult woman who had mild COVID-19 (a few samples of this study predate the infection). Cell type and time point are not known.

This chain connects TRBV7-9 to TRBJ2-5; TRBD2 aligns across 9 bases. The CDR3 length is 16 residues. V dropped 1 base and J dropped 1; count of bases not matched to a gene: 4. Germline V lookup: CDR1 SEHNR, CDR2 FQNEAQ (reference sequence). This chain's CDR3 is CASSLGLAGFQETQYF. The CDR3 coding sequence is TGTGCCAGCAGCTTAGGTCTAGCGGGATTCCAAGAGACCCAGTACTTC. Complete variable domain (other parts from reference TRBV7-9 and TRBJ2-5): DTGVSQNPRHKITKRGQNVTFRCDPISEHNRLYWYRQTLGQGPEFLTYFQNEAQLEKSRLLSDRFSAERPKGSFSTLEIQRTEQGDSAMYLCASSLGLAGFQETQYFGPGTRLLVL.

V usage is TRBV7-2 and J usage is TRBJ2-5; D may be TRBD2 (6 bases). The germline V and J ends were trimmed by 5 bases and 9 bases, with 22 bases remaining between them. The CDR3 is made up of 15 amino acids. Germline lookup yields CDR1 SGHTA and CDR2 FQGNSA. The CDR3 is CASSRNGGAAVAQYF. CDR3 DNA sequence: TGTGCCAGCAGCCGCAACGGGGGAGCGGCGGTGGCCCAGTACTTC.

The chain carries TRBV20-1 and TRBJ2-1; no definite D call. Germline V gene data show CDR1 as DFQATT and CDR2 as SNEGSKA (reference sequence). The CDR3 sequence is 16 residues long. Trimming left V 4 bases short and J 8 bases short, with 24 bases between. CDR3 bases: TGCAGTGCTATAGGACGAGAATTCTCAATCGTCGATGAGCAGTTCTTC. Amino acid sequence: CSAIGREFSIVDEQFF.

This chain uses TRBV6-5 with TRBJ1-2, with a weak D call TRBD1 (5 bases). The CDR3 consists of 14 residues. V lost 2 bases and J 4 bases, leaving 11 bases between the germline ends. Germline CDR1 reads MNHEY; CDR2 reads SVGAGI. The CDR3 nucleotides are TGTGCCAGCAGTTACATTCGACAGTCCTATGGCTACACCTTC. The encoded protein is CASSYIRQSYGYTF.

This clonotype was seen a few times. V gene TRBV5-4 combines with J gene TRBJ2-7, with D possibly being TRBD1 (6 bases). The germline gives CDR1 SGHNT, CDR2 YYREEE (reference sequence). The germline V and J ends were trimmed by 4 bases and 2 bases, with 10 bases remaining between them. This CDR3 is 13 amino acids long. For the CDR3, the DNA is TGTGCCAGCAGCATTGGACAGACCTACGAGCAGTACTTC. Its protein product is CASSIGQTYEQYF. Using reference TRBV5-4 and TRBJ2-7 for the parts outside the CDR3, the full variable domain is ETGVTQSPTHLIKTRGQQVTLRCSSQSGHNTVSWYQQALGQGPQFIFQYYREEENGRGNFPPRFSGLQFPNYSSELNVNALELDDSALYLCASSIGQTYEQYFGPGTRLTVT.

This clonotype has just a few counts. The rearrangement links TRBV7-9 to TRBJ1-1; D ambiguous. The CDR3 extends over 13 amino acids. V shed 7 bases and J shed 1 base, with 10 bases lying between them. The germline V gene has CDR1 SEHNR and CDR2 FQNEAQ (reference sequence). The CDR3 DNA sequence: TGTGCCAGCATCCTGGGTTCGAACACTGAAGCTTTCTTT. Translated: CASILGSNTEAFF.

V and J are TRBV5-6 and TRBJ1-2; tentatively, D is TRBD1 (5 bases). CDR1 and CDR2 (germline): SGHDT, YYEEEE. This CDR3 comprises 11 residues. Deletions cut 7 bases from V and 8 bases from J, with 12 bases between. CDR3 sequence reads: CASAGGFGYTF. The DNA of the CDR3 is TGTGCCAGCGCGGGGGGATTCGGCTACACCTTC.

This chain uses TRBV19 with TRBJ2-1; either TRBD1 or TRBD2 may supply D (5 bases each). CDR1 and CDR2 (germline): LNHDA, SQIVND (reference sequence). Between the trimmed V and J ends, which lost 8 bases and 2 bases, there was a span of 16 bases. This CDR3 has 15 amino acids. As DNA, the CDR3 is TGTGCCAGTGCCTTGAGAGGGGTCACCTACAATGAGCAGTTCTTC. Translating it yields CASALRGVTYNEQFF. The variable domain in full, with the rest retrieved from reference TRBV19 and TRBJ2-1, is DGGITQSPKYLFRKEGQNVTLSCEQNLNHDAMYWYRQDPGQGLRLIYYSQIVNDFQKGDIAEGYSVSREKKESFPLTVTSAQKNPTAFYLCASALRGVTYNEQFFGPGTRLTVL.

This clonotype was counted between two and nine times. This chain's CDR3 is CASSPQGSRETQYF. CDR3 DNA: TGTGCCAGCAGTCCACAGGGATCGAGGGAGACCCAGTACTTC. This chain uses TRBV7-2 with TRBJ2-5; D may be TRBD1 (6 bases). The CDR3 extends over 14 amino acids. Germline CDR1 and CDR2: SGHTA and FQGNSA. V was clipped by 6 bases and J by 5 bases, with 16 bases between them.

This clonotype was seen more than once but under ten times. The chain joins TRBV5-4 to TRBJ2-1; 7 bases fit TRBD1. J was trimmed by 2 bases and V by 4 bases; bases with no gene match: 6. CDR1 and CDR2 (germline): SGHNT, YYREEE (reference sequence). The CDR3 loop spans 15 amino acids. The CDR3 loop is CASSKTGVTYNEQFF. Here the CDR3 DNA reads TGTGCCAGCAGCAAAACAGGGGTAACCTACAATGAGCAGTTCTTC.

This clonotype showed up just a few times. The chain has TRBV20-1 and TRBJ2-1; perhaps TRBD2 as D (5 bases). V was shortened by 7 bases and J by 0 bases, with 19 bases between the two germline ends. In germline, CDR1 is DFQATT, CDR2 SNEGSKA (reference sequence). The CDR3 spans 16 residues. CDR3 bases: TGCAGTGGCGCCAGTAGGGAGACGTTCTCCTACAATGAGCAGTTCTTC. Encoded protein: CSGASRETFSYNEQFF.

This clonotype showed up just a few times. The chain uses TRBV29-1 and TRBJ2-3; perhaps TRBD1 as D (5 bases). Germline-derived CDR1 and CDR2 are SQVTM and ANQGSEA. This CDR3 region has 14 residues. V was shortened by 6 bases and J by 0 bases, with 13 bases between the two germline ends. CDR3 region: CSVAQQASTDTQYF. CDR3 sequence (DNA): TGCAGCGTAGCCCAACAGGCTAGCACAGATACGCAGTATTTT.